This T cell receptor (beta chain) was recorded in a study of blood T cell repertoires in COVID-19. In the original analysis: Reference gene primer amplification gave estimated nucleated cell counts. The table came from immunoSEQ multiplex PCR; TCRdb's copy has only in-frame clones and leaves some out. Clone size and the V and J calls come from that table; the DNA yielded D and trimming. Among approximately 220,000 clones listed, approximately 88% were seen once. From germline, CDR1 is LGHDT and CDR2 YNNKEL (reference sequence). CDR3 length: 15 residues. Trimming took off 4 bases at V and 7 bases at J, with 20 bases between the two ends.

The V and J genes are TRBV3-1 (or the pseudogene TRBV3-2) and TRBJ2-7, with D maybe TRBD2 (6 bases). The receptor was isolated from a woman in her 30s with acute COVID-19. Specimen: PBMCs or T cells enriched from blood (not recorded which). The CDR3, as DNA: TGTGCCAGCAGCCCATCCTCGGACTACCGGCGGGAGCAGTACTTC. Translation: CASSPSSDYRREQYF.